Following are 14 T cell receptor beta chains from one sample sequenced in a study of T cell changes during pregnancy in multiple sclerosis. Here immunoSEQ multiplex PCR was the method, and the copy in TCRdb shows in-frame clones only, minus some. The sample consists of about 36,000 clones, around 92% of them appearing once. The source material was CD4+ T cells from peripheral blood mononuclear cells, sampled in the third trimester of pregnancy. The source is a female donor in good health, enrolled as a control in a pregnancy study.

The chain's CDR3 is CASSGRGYGYTF. The DNA for the CDR3 is TGTGCCAGCAGCGGAAGGGGTTATGGCTACACCTTC. The chain combines TRBV28 with TRBJ1-2; D possibly corresponds to TRBD1 (5 bases). Trimming removed 6 bases from V and 5 bases from J, with 10 bases in between. The CDR3 has 12 amino acids. Germline values: CDR1 MDHEN, CDR2 SYDVKM.

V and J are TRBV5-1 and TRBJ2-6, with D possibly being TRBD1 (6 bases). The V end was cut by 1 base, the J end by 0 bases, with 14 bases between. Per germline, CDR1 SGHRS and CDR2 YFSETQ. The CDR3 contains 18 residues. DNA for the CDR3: TGCGCCAGCAGCTTGTATGTCTCACAGGGCTCTGGGGCCAACGTCCTGACTTTC. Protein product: CASSLYVSQGSGANVLTF.

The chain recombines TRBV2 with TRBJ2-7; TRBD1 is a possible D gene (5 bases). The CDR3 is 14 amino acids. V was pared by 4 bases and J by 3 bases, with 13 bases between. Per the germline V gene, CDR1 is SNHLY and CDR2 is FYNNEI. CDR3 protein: CASSAGSRIYEQYF. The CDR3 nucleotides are TGTGCCAGCAGTGCAGGGTCACGGATCTACGAGCAGTACTTC.

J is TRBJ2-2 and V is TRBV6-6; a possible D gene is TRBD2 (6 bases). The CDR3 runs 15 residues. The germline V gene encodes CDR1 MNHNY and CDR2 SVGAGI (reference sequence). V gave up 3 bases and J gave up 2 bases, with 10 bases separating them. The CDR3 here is CASSYKGGNTGELFF. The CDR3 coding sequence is TGTGCCAGCAGTTATAAGGGAGGAAACACCGGGGAGCTGTTTTTT.

In DNA form, the CDR3 reads TGTGCCAGCAGCTTATTGGGGGGTATTTTTGAAAAACTGTTTTTT. As protein: CASSLLGGIFEKLFF. The V and J genes are TRBV7-2 and TRBJ1-4; D perhaps matches TRBD1 (5 bases). The CDR3 has 15 amino acids. Germline V gene lookup returns CDR1 SGHTA and CDR2 FQGNSA. V shed 2 bases and J shed 7 bases, with 14 bases lying between them.

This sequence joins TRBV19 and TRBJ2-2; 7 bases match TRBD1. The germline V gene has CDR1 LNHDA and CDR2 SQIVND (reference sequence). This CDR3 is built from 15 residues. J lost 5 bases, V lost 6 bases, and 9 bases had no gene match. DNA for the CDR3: TGTGCCAGTAGAGACTCCAGGGGGAGAACCGGGGAGCTGTTTTTT. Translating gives CASRDSRGRTGELFF.

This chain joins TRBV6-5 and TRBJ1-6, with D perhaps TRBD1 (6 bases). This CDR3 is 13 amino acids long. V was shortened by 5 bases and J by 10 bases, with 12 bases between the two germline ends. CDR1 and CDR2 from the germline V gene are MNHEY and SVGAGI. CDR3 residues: CASSADSNSPLHF. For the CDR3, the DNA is TGTGCCAGCAGTGCGGACAGCAACTCACCCCTCCACTTT.

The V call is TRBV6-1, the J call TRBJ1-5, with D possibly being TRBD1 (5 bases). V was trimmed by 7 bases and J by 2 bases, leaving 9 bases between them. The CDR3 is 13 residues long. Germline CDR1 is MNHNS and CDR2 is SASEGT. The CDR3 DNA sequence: TGTGCCAGCACCATACAGGGCAATCAGCCCCAGCATTTT. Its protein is CASTIQGNQPQHF.

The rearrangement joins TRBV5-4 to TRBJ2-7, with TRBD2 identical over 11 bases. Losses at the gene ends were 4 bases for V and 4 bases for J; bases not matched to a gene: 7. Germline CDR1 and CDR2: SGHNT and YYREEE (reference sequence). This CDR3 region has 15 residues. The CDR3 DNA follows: TGTGCCAGCAGCCTAGGAACTAGCGGGGGTTACGAGCAGTACTTC. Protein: CASSLGTSGGYEQYF.

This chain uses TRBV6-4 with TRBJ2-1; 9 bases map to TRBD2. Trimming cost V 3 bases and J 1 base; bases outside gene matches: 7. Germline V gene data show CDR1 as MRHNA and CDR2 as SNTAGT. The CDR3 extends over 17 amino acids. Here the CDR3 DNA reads TGTGCCAGCAGTGAATCTAGTACTAGCGGGTCCTACAATGAGCAGTTCTTC. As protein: CASSESSTSGSYNEQFF.

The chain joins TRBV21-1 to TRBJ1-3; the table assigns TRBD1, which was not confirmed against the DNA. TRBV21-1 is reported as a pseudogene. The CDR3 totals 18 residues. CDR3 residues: CASSKVLSGQGGGNTIYF. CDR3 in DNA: TGTGCCAGCAGCAAAGTCTTGTCTGGGCAGGGGGGTGGAAACACCATATATTTT.

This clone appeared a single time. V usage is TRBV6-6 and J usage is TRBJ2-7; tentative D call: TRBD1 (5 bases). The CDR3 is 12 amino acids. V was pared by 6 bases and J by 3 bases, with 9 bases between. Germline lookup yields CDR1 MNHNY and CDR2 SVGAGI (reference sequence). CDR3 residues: CASRSDSYEQYF. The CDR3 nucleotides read TGTGCCAGCAGATCAGACAGCTACGAGCAGTACTTC.

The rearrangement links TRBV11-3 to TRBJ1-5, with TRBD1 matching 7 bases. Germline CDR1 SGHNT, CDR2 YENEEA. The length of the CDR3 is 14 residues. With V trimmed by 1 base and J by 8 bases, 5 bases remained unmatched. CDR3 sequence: CASSLVRGGEPQHF. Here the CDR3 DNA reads TGTGCCAGCAGCTTAGTAAGAGGGGGCGAGCCCCAGCATTTT.

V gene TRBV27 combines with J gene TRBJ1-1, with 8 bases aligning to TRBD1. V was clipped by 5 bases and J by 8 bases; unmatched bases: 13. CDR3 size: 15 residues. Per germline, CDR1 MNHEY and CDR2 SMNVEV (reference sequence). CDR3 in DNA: TGTGCCAGCAGTCGCCAACAGGGGGGTCAGGCGGAAGCTTTCTTT. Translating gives CASSRQQGGQAEAFF.